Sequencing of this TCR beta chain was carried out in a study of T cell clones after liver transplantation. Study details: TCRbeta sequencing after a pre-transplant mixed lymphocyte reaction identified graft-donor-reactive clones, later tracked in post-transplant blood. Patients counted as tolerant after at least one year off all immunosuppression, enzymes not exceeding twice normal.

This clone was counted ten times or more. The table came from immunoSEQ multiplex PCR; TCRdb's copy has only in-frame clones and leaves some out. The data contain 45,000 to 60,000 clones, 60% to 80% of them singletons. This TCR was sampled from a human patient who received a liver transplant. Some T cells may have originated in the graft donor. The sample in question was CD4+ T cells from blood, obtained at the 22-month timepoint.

CDR3 loop: CAWSVPWQGGAYGYTF. Written as DNA, the CDR3 is TGTGCCTGGAGTGTACCATGGCAGGGGGGCGCCTATGGCTACACCTTC. V gene TRBV30 combines with J gene TRBJ1-2, with 7 nucleotides matching TRBD1. Germline CDR1 reads GTSNPN; CDR2 reads SVGIG (reference sequence). This CDR3 is built from 16 residues. V shed 0 bases, J shed 4 bases, and the junction held 11 bases outside the gene matches.